The next 21 T cell receptor beta chains were all read from a single sample in a study of cytotoxic CD8 clonotypes in ibrutinib-treated CLL. Profiling relied on immunoSEQ multiplex PCR, and the TCRdb table lists in-frame clones only, not all of them. The top ten clones hold about 17% of a sample with around 15,000 clones, roughly four fifths of them seen once. The sequenced sample was PBMCs, obtained before ibrutinib treatment. The receptors were gathered from a human donor with chronic lymphocytic leukemia.

The rearrangement links TRBV29-1 to TRBJ2-1; TRBD2 agrees at 7 bases. The ends lost 3 bases at V and 4 bases at J; junction bases unmatched: 6. The CDR3 runs 14 residues. CDR1 is SQVTM and CDR2 is ANQGSEA in the germline V gene. CDR3 DNA sequence: TGCAGCGTTGATGTGGGACTAAGTTACAATGAGCAGTTCTTC. It translates to CSVDVGLSYNEQFF.

This chain links TRBV28 with TRBJ1-5; 8 positions match TRBD1. Germline assignment: CDR1 MDHEN and CDR2 SYDVKM. This CDR3 has 15 amino acids. V shed 8 bases, J shed 3 bases, and the junction held 9 bases outside the gene matches. CDR3 sequence: CASALRQGINQPQHF. The CDR3 region has the DNA TGTGCCAGCGCCCTCCGACAGGGGATCAATCAGCCCCAGCATTTT.

The CDR3 coding sequence is TGCGCCAGCAGTGAGAAGGGGGACCTCTGGGATGAGCAGTTCTTC. Residues: CASSEKGDLWDEQFF. The V call is TRBV10-1, the J call TRBJ2-1; D may be TRBD1 (6 bases). V lost 2 bases to trimming and J lost 8 bases, with 16 bases between them. This CDR3 is 15 amino acids long. CDR1 is WNHNN and CDR2 is SYGVQD in the germline V gene (reference sequence).

The chain is built from TRBV4-2 and TRBJ2-3, with D perhaps matching TRBD1 or TRBD2 (6 bases each). Germline values: CDR1 LGHNA, CDR2 YNFKEQ. V dropped 0 bases and J dropped 4 bases, with 17 bases sitting between them. The CDR3 length is 17 residues. The CDR3 DNA follows: TGTGCCAGCAGCCAAGACGGCGGGACACTTAACCCAGATACGCAGTATTTT. Amino acid sequence: CASSQDGGTLNPDTQYF.

J is TRBJ1-1 and V is TRBV6-5; 9 bases line up with TRBD1. Unmatched junction bases numbered 6, after V lost 6 bases and J lost 1 base. CDR1 MNHEY and CDR2 SVGAGI come from the germline V gene. The CDR3 runs to 15 residues. The CDR3 nucleotides are TGTGCCAGCAGCCCGGGACAGGGACAGAACACTGAAGCTTTCTTT. Translating it yields CASSPGQGQNTEAFF.

V is TRBV7-2 and J is TRBJ2-5; TRBD2 is a possible D gene (6 bases). This CDR3 comprises 17 residues. The germline CDR1 and CDR2 sequences are SGHTA and FQGNSA. Trimming took 5 bases from V and 2 from J, leaving 21 bases between them. As DNA, the CDR3 is TGTGCCAGCAGCCCGACCGGGGTAGGGGCGGGGCAAGAGACCCAGTACTTC. Residues: CASSPTGVGAGQETQYF.

This clone was picked up a small number of times. The rearrangement uses TRBV5-4 and TRBJ1-1, with D perhaps TRBD1 (5 bases). Germline CDR1 SGHNT, CDR2 YYREEE (reference sequence). Trimming stripped 7 bases from V and 1 base from J, with 17 bases between. This CDR3 comprises 15 residues. The CDR3 reads CASPGPGSRNTEAFF. The DNA of the CDR3 is TGTGCCAGCCCCGGCCCAGGGTCCAGGAACACTGAAGCTTTCTTT.

The chain uses TRBV30 and TRBJ1-1; D gene uncertain. CDR3 length: 11 residues. Trimming removed 3 bases from V and 5 bases from J, with 7 bases in between. Germline V gives CDR1 GTSNPN, CDR2 SVGIG (reference sequence). The CDR3 bases are TGTGCCTGGAGGGGATGGACTGAAGCTTTCTTT. Its protein product is CAWRGWTEAFF.

The chain couples TRBV7-2 to TRBJ2-7; a weak D match, TRBD2 (5 bases). V shed 0 bases and J shed 6 bases, with 9 bases lying between them. From germline, CDR1 is SGHTA and CDR2 FQGNSA. This CDR3 comprises 13 residues. The CDR3 loop is CASSLAFGVEQYF. CDR3 nucleotide sequence: TGTGCCAGCAGCTTAGCTTTCGGGGTCGAGCAGTACTTC.

V is TRBV9 and J is TRBJ2-3, with 7 bases lining up with TRBD2. The CDR3 contains 16 residues. Germline CDR1 reads SGDLS; CDR2 reads YYNGEE. Unmatched junction bases numbered 6, after V lost 2 bases and J lost 0 bases. This chain's CDR3 is CASSVDGLGSTDTQYF. The CDR3 coding sequence is TGTGCCAGCAGCGTCGACGGACTAGGAAGCACAGATACGCAGTATTTT.

The V and J genes are TRBV19 and TRBJ1-4; maybe TRBD1 (5 bases). Germline V CDR1 and CDR2: LNHDA, SQIVND (reference sequence). The CDR3 sequence is 14 residues long. The germline V and J ends were trimmed by 5 bases and 5 bases, with 12 bases remaining between them. CDR3 nucleotides: TGTGCCAGTAGTTCAGGACACTTGAATGAAAAACTGTTTTTT. Its translation: CASSSGHLNEKLFF. Full variable domain (rest looked up from reference TRBV19 and TRBJ1-4): DGGITQSPKYLFRKEGQNVTLSCEQNLNHDAMYWYRQDPGQGLRLIYYSQIVNDFQKGDIAEGYSVSREKKESFPLTVTSAQKNPTAFYLCASSSGHLNEKLFFGSGTQLSVL.

The J gene is TRBJ2-7, the V gene TRBV6-5; TRBD1 matches 7 bases. Unmatched junction bases numbered 7, after V lost 0 bases and J lost 5 bases. CDR1 and CDR2 from the germline V gene are MNHEY and SVGAGI. This CDR3 is 15 amino acids long. As DNA, the CDR3 is TGTGCCAGCAGTTACTCCCAGACAGGGACCCACGAGCAGTACTTC. Translating gives CASSYSQTGTHEQYF.

Only one count was recorded for this clone. The chain uses TRBV7-9 and TRBJ2-7; perhaps TRBD1 as D (6 bases). The CDR3 runs to 14 residues. The V gene lost 5 bases and the J gene lost 0 bases, with 11 bases spanning the gap. The germline CDR1 and CDR2 sequences are SEHNR and FQNEAQ (reference sequence). The CDR3 sequence: CASSRRQDSYEQYF. In nucleotides, the CDR3 is TGTGCCAGCAGCCGCCGACAGGACTCCTACGAGCAGTACTTC.

As DNA, the CDR3 is TGTGCCAGCAGTCCGATTGGGAGGGCTTACAATGAGCAGTTCTTC. This gives the protein CASSPIGRAYNEQFF. This chain links TRBV28 with TRBJ2-1; 7 positions match TRBD2. V lost 5 bases and J lost 4; bases outside the gene matches: 8. This CDR3 comprises 15 residues. The germline CDR1 and CDR2 sequences are MDHEN and SYDVKM.

This chain connects TRBV9 to TRBJ1-2; 11 bases map to TRBD1. This CDR3 is 16 amino acids long. Germline-derived CDR1 and CDR2 are SGDLS and YYNGEE. The V segment lost 4 bases and the J segment 6 bases; nucleotides outside the gene matches: 11. In nucleotides, the CDR3 is TGTGCCAGCAGCCCTCGGGACAGGGGGAGGCCGGATGGCTACACCTTC. Protein sequence: CASSPRDRGRPDGYTF.

This clone was recorded once. The chain carries TRBV7-3 and TRBJ2-7; D perhaps matches TRBD2 (6 bases). The CDR3 covers 14 residues. With 5 bases removed from V and 7 bases from J, the gap between germline ends came to 18 bases. Germline V gene data show CDR1 as SGHTA and CDR2 as FQGTGA. DNA for the CDR3: TGTGCCAGCAGCCCCGGTGGGGATAGCGGAGAGCAGTACTTC. Its translation is CASSPGGDSGEQYF.

The chain carries TRBV4-1 and TRBJ1-2; 7 bases map to TRBD1. CDR3 length: 14 amino acids. Germline V gene sequence: CDR1 MGHRA, CDR2 YSYEKL. The trim removed 0 bases at V and 7 bases at J, leaving 5 bases unmatched. For the CDR3, the DNA is TGCGCCAGCAGCCAAGATCATGGGACAGCTGGCTACACCTTC. Translating it yields CASSQDHGTAGYTF.

V usage is TRBV12-5 and J usage is TRBJ2-1, with 9 nucleotides matching TRBD2. The V segment lost 6 bases and the J segment 2 bases; nucleotides outside the gene matches: 5. Germline lookup yields CDR1 LGHNT and CDR2 FRNRAP. This CDR3 is built from 15 residues. Here the CDR3 DNA reads TGTGCTAGTGGCGACAGCGGGGGGACCTACAATGAGCAGTTCTTC. It translates to CASGDSGGTYNEQFF.

The V gene is TRBV29-1, the J gene TRBJ2-7, with D possibly being TRBD2 (5 bases). The V gene lost 6 bases and the J gene lost 4 bases, with 13 bases spanning the gap. Looked up from germline, CDR1 is SQVTM and CDR2 is ANQGSEA. The CDR3 has 12 amino acids. The CDR3 bases are TGCAGCGTCTCACTAGATGTTTACGAGCAGTACTTC. It codes for CSVSLDVYEQYF.

The chain combines TRBV7-9 with TRBJ1-1, with D maybe TRBD1 (6 bases). The CDR3 is made up of 16 amino acids. Deletions cut 0 bases from V and 1 base from J, with 12 bases between. The germline gives CDR1 SEHNR, CDR2 FQNEAQ (reference sequence). In DNA, the CDR3 is TGTGCCAGCAGCTTAGCGAGGACAGTTAGGAACACTGAAGCTTTCTTT. It translates to CASSLARTVRNTEAFF.

The rearrangement links TRBV6-5 to TRBJ2-3, with 7 bases identical to TRBD2. J gave up 4 bases and V 5 bases, and 6 bases lay outside the gene matches. The CDR3 is 14 residues long. Germline loops: CDR1 MNHEY, CDR2 SVGAGI. CDR3 coding DNA: TGTGCCAGCAGTAGCCCGGGACTATCAGATACGCAGTATTTT. This sequence encodes CASSSPGLSDTQYF.